The T cell receptor (beta chain) described here comes from a study of cytomegalovirus exposure and HLA in healthy donors. Findings and caveats of the study: Confirmation in vitro established that a few CMV-associated chains were specific for CMV antigens. Analyzed later, association rates of TCRs varied across HLA loci, with DRB1 most and HLA-C fewest.

Regarding this clone: The antigen is undetermined.

60 Vbeta and 13 Jbeta primers were used in PCR. TCRdb keeps only in-frame clones here, not all; method: immunoSEQ multiplex PCR. The table lists a few hundred thousand clones, roughly four fifths of them singletons. Sequenced: PBMCs. This clonotype originated in a woman in her sixties or seventies in good health and CMV-seropositive.

In DNA form, the CDR3 reads TGTGCCATCAGTGAATATGGACAGGATCAGCCCCAGCATTTT. Protein: CAISEYGQDQPQHF. V gene TRBV10-3 combines with J gene TRBJ1-5, with 7 bases aligning to TRBD1. The junction had 4 bases not matched to a gene; V was cut back by 3 bases and J by 5 bases. The CDR3 totals 14 residues. Germline V CDR1 and CDR2: ENHRY, SYGVKD.